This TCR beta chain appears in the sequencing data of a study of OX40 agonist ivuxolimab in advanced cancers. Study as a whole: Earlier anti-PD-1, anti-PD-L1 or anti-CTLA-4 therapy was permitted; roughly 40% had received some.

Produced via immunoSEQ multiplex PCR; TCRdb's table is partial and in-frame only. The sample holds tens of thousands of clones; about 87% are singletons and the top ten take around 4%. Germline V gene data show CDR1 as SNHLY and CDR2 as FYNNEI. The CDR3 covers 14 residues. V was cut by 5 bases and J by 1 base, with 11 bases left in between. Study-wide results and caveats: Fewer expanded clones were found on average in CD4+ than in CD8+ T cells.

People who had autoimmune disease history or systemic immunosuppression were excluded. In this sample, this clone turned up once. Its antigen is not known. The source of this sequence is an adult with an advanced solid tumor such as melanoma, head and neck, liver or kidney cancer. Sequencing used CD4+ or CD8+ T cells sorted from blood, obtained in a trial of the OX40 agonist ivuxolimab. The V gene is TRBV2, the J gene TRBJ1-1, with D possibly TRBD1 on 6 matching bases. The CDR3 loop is CASSTQGWNTEAFF. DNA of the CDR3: TGTGCCAGCAGTACACAGGGTTGGAACACTGAAGCTTTCTTT.